The source of this T cell receptor (beta chain) is a study of relationships among human T cell subsets. CDR3 size: 14 residues. From germline, CDR1 is MNHEY and CDR2 SVGAGI. Trimming took 4 bases from V and 2 from J; bases not matched to a gene: 3. TCR alpha and beta CDR3s were amplified from mRNA by semiquantitative ARM-PCR. ARM-PCR used tagged nested gene-specific primers, then communal superprimers for exponential amplification. TCRdb ran MiXCR on the multiplex PCR reads and lists one entry per CDR3 protein. The data show roughly 7,000 distinct CDR3 sequences, 70% seen once. From pooled CD4+ and CD8+ T cells, anti-CD45RA microbeads isolated naive plus transitional cells.

This sequence originates from a man aged 40-50 years in good health. This chain connects TRBV6-5 to TRBJ2-7, with TRBD1 matching 9 bases. Sequences were obtained from naive and transitional (CD45RA+) T cells sorted from blood. The chain's CDR3 is CASSSQGAPYEQYF. The CDR3 DNA reads as TGTGCCAGCAGTTCACAGGGGGCTCCCTACGAGCAGTACTTC.